This T cell receptor beta chain is from a study of T cell repertoires in cytomegalovirus infection. TCRdb itself ran the reads through MiXCR, one entry per CDR3 protein. The sample holds some 400,000 distinct CDR3 sequences, approximately 33% seen once. Of note for this clonotype: Its antigen is unidentified. An end of the junction does not agree with germline; a read error may underlie this.

The germline V gene encodes CDR1 SGHTA and CDR2 FQGNSA. The CDR3 is made up of 19 amino acids. Study-level findings and limits: Within the response measured ex vivo, HLA-C-restricted CMV-specific TCR beta clonotypes were dominant.

The receptor was isolated from a human donor in good health (CMV status not recorded). Some clones in this sample may be carry-over from other donors' samples. Sample: PBMCs. The J gene is TRBJ2-1, the V gene TRBV7-2, with TRBD2 identical over 15 bases. CDR3 sequence (DNA): TGTGCCAGCAACATACCGGGACTAGCGGGGGGAAGCTCCTACACTGAGCAGTTATTC. Translation: CASNIPGLAGGSSYTEQLF.